These 23 T cell receptor beta chains share one sample of origin, sequenced in a study of blood T cell repertoires in COVID-19. Clones were read by immunoSEQ multiplex PCR, and TCRdb kept only the in-frame ones, dropping some. The top ten hold approximately 4.2% of the sample, which has 65,000 to 70,000 clones, 70% to 90% seen once. Sample: peripheral blood. The receptors come from a man in his fifties with acute or convalescent COVID-19.

This rearrangement joins TRBV10-2 to TRBJ1-5; the D gene is possibly TRBD1 (5 bases). V was shortened by 7 bases and J by 4 bases, with 14 bases between the two germline ends. The CDR3 is made up of 14 amino acids. Per the germline V gene, CDR1 is WSHSY and CDR2 is SAAADI. This CDR3 is CASNHQGGNQPQHF. DNA of the CDR3: TGCGCCAGCAATCACCAGGGAGGGAATCAGCCCCAGCATTTT.

This chain joins TRBV19 and TRBJ1-3, with TRBD1 matching 10 bases. The V segment lost 7 bases and the J segment 2 bases; nucleotides outside the gene matches: 8. CDR3 length: 16 amino acids. Germline values: CDR1 LNHDA, CDR2 SQIVND (reference sequence). The CDR3, as DNA: TGTGCCAGTAAGTCCGAGACAGGGGGCCCTGGAAACACCATATATTTT. Translated, it gives CASKSETGGPGNTIYF.

V gene TRBV18 combines with J gene TRBJ2-1; TRBD2 matches at 13 bases. With V trimmed by 2 bases and J by 10 bases, 11 bases remained unmatched. The CDR3 loop spans 17 amino acids. Germline CDR1 and CDR2: KGHSH and LQKENI. For the CDR3, the DNA is TGTGCCAGCTCACCAACCTCAGGACTAGCGGGAGTCTACGAGCAGTTCTTC. Translating gives CASSPTSGLAGVYEQFF.

The rearrangement links TRBV24-1 to TRBJ1-1, with D perhaps matching TRBD1 (6 bases). The CDR3 has 12 amino acids. Trimming left V 3 bases short and J 10 bases short, with 11 bases between. Germline CDR1 KGHDR, CDR2 SFDVKD. CDR3 amino acids: CATSDSTGSAFF. CDR3 in DNA: TGTGCCACCAGTGATAGCACAGGGTCAGCTTTCTTT.

The chain employs TRBV13 and TRBJ1-5, with no clear D. The CDR3 length is 14 residues. Trimming removed 0 bases at V and 4 bases at J, with 7 bases between. CDR1 and CDR2 from the germline V gene are PRHDT and FYEKMQ (reference sequence). The CDR3 here is CASSLGPRNQPQHF. The CDR3, as DNA: TGTGCCAGCAGCTTAGGCCCTAGGAATCAGCCCCAGCATTTT.

This rearrangement joins TRBV9 to TRBJ2-3, with 14 nucleotides matching TRBD2. J was trimmed by 2 bases and V by 0 bases; bases with no gene match: 11. The V gene's germline CDR1 is SGDLS and CDR2 YYNGEE. This CDR3 is 20 amino acids long. Here the CDR3 reads CASSVGRQGTSGSFTDTQYF. The CDR3 DNA reads as TGTGCCAGCAGCGTAGGACGACAGGGGACTAGCGGGAGCTTCACAGATACGCAGTATTTT.

V gene TRBV6-5 combines with J gene TRBJ1-2, with a tentative D call TRBD1 (5 bases). This CDR3 has 13 amino acids. Germline assignment: CDR1 MNHEY and CDR2 SVGAGI. V lost 2 bases, J lost 6 bases, and 10 bases lay in between. CDR3 amino acids: CASSYGAADGYTF. CDR3 in DNA: TGTGCCAGCAGTTACGGGGCCGCGGATGGCTACACCTTC.

The CDR3 spells CASSSAGTSGDEQFF. The CDR3 bases are TGTGCCAGCAGCTCCGCCGGGACTAGTGGCGATGAGCAGTTCTTC. The chain couples TRBV7-9 to TRBJ2-1; 8 bases map to TRBD2. Per the germline V gene, CDR1 is SEHNR and CDR2 is FQNEAQ (reference sequence). The CDR3 is made up of 15 amino acids. The J segment lost 8 bases and the V segment lost 4 bases, leaving 10 bases of the junction unmatched. The whole variable domain, remainder taken from reference TRBV7-9 and TRBJ2-1, is DTGVSQNPRHKITKRGQNVTFRCDPISEHNRLYWYRQTLGQGPEFLTYFQNEAQLEKSRLLSDRFSAERPKGSFSTLEIQRTEQGDSAMYLCASSSAGTSGDEQFFGPGTRLTVL.

A single count supports this clone. The rearrangement links TRBV6-5 to TRBJ1-1, with 9 bases lining up with TRBD1. This CDR3 region has 16 residues. The germline CDR1 and CDR2 sequences are MNHEY and SVGAGI. V was pared by 3 bases and J by 5 bases, with 10 bases of the junction left unmatched. The CDR3 sequence: CASSYIGTGRGTEAFF. CDR3 DNA: TGTGCCAGCAGTTATATCGGGACAGGGCGTGGGACTGAAGCTTTCTTT.

The V and J genes are TRBV27 and TRBJ1-1; D is unresolved. The CDR3 is 13 amino acids. Deletions cut 5 bases from V and 7 bases from J, with 14 bases between. Germline assignment: CDR1 MNHEY and CDR2 SMNVEV (reference sequence). CDR3 residues: CASSPRPWSEAFF. CDR3 nucleotide sequence: TGTGCCAGCAGTCCCAGACCCTGGAGTGAAGCTTTCTTT.

This clone has a handful of counts. The genes are TRBV6-1 and TRBJ2-5, with unresolved D. Germline V CDR1 and CDR2: MNHNS, SASEGT. CDR3 length: 16 residues. The V end lost 3 bases, the J end lost 1 base, and 15 bases lay between the germline ends. CDR3 sequence reads: CASSDPRQVFQETQYF. The DNA of the CDR3 is TGTGCCAGCAGTGATCCTCGGCAGGTGTTCCAAGAGACCCAGTACTTC.

The CDR3: CASSPTGQGDGYTF. CDR3 DNA sequence: TGTGCCAGCTCACCGACGGGACAGGGTGATGGCTACACCTTC. The V gene is TRBV18, the J gene TRBJ1-2, with 9 bases matching TRBD1. The CDR3 is made up of 14 amino acids. After removal of 3 bases from V and 6 bases from J, the junction contained 5 bases not matched to a gene. The germline gives CDR1 KGHSH, CDR2 LQKENI.

This sequence joins TRBV6-5 and TRBJ1-6; perhaps TRBD1 as D (6 bases). Germline V gene sequence: CDR1 MNHEY, CDR2 SVGAGI. The V end lost 0 bases, the J end lost 7 bases, and 10 bases lay between the germline ends. The CDR3 is 15 amino acids. DNA of the CDR3: TGTGCCAGCAGTTACTCACCGGGACAAAATTCACCCCTCCACTTT. It specifies CASSYSPGQNSPLHF.

The genes are TRBV27 and TRBJ1-4, with 11 bases fitting TRBD1. V dropped 2 bases and J dropped 5; count of bases not matched to a gene: 1. This CDR3 has 15 amino acids. Germline V gives CDR1 MNHEY, CDR2 SMNVEV (reference sequence). For the CDR3, the DNA is TGTGCCAGCAGTTTAAGGACAGGGGGCAATGAAAAACTGTTTTTT. Its translation: CASSLRTGGNEKLFF. Full variable domain (missing parts from reference TRBV27 and TRBJ1-4): EAQVTQNPRYLITVTGKKLTVTCSQNMNHEYMSWYRQDPGLGLRQIYYSMNVEVTDKGDVPEGYKVSRKEKRNFPLILESPSPNQTSLYFCASSLRTGGNEKLFFGSGTQLSVL.

This rearrangement joins TRBV19 to TRBJ1-5; D not certain. The CDR3 totals 14 residues. The ends were cut back, 7 bases at V and 0 bases at J, with 10 bases in the middle. Germline assignment: CDR1 LNHDA and CDR2 SQIVND (reference sequence). The CDR3 DNA reads TGTGCCAGTACCCCGAGGGATAGCAATCAGCCCCAGCATTTT. Residues: CASTPRDSNQPQHF.

The CDR3 coding sequence is TGTGCCAGTAGTATAATGGGAGGGCCGGACGAGCAGTACTTC. Translation: CASSIMGGPDEQYF. V is TRBV19 and J is TRBJ2-7; TRBD2 matches at 7 bases. V shed 2 bases and J 5 bases; nucleotides not matched to a gene: 6. This CDR3 contains 14 residues. Looked up from germline, CDR1 is LNHDA and CDR2 is SQIVND (reference sequence).

The chain combines TRBV11-2 with TRBJ1-2; D ambiguous. With 4 bases removed from V and 2 bases from J, the gap between germline ends came to 14 bases. CDR3 length equals 15 residues. Germline CDR1 reads SGHAT; CDR2 reads FQNNGV. CDR3 DNA: TGTGCCAGCAGCTCAATAAGAGGAGGAAACTATGGCTACACCTTC. This encodes CASSSIRGGNYGYTF. The full variable domain, completed using reference TRBV11-2 and TRBJ1-2, is EAGVAQSPRYKIIEKRQSVAFWCNPISGHATLYWYQQILGQGPKLLIQFQNNGVVDDSQLPKDRFSAERLKGVDSTLKIQPAKLEDSAVYLCASSSIRGGNYGYTFGSGTRLTVV.

This chain uses TRBV14 with TRBJ2-3, with TRBD2 identical over 8 bases. The CDR3 extends over 14 amino acids. The germline gives CDR1 SGHDN, CDR2 FVKESK. V lost 10 bases and J lost 2; bases outside the gene matches: 8. CDR3 protein: CATREGVSTDTQYF. The CDR3, as DNA: TGTGCCACCCGGGAGGGGGTATCCACAGATACGCAGTATTTT.

The chain has TRBV19 and TRBJ1-5; TRBD1 aligns across 8 bases. Unmatched junction bases numbered 3, after V lost 5 bases and J lost 0 bases. CDR1 LNHDA and CDR2 SQIVND come from the germline V gene (reference sequence). CDR3 size: 15 residues. The CDR3 DNA reads as TGTGCCAGTAGTTCTGGACAGGGTAGCAATCAGCCCCAGCATTTT. Translating gives CASSSGQGSNQPQHF.

The rearrangement uses TRBV27 and TRBJ1-4, with TRBD1 matching over 8 bases. J was trimmed by 7 bases and V by 3 bases; bases with no gene match: 7. Germline V CDR1 and CDR2: MNHEY, SMNVEV (reference sequence). CDR3 size: 15 residues. This CDR3 is CASSFLDRVGEKLFF. As DNA, the CDR3 is TGTGCCAGCAGTTTCCTGGACAGGGTGGGTGAAAAACTGTTTTTT.

V usage is TRBV7-8 and J usage is TRBJ2-5; a weak D match, TRBD2 (6 bases). Trimming cost V 0 bases and J 1 base, with 21 bases left between them. Germline V gives CDR1 SGHVS, CDR2 FQNEAQ. The CDR3 spans 19 residues. The DNA for the CDR3 is TGTGCCAGCAGCTTAGCGAGGGTAGGACGGGGGAACCTCCAAGAGACCCAGTACTTC. Amino acid sequence: CASSLARVGRGNLQETQYF.

V usage is TRBV11-2 and J usage is TRBJ2-2; D remains ambiguous. Deletions cut 2 bases from V and 5 bases from J, with 12 bases between. The CDR3 runs to 15 residues. Germline V gene data show CDR1 as SGHAT and CDR2 as FQNNGV. The CDR3 nucleotides are TGTGCCAGCAGCTTAAGACTGGCCGAGACCGGGGAGCTGTTTTTT. This encodes CASSLRLAETGELFF.

CDR3: CASSGRQGHADTQYF. DNA of the CDR3: TGTGCCAGCAGCGGAAGACAGGGTCACGCAGATACGCAGTATTTT. This chain links TRBV5-4 with TRBJ2-3, with 7 bases lining up with TRBD1. The V gene's germline CDR1 is SGHNT and CDR2 YYREEE (reference sequence). Losses at the gene ends were 4 bases for V and 4 bases for J; bases not matched to a gene: 9. CDR3 length: 15 residues.